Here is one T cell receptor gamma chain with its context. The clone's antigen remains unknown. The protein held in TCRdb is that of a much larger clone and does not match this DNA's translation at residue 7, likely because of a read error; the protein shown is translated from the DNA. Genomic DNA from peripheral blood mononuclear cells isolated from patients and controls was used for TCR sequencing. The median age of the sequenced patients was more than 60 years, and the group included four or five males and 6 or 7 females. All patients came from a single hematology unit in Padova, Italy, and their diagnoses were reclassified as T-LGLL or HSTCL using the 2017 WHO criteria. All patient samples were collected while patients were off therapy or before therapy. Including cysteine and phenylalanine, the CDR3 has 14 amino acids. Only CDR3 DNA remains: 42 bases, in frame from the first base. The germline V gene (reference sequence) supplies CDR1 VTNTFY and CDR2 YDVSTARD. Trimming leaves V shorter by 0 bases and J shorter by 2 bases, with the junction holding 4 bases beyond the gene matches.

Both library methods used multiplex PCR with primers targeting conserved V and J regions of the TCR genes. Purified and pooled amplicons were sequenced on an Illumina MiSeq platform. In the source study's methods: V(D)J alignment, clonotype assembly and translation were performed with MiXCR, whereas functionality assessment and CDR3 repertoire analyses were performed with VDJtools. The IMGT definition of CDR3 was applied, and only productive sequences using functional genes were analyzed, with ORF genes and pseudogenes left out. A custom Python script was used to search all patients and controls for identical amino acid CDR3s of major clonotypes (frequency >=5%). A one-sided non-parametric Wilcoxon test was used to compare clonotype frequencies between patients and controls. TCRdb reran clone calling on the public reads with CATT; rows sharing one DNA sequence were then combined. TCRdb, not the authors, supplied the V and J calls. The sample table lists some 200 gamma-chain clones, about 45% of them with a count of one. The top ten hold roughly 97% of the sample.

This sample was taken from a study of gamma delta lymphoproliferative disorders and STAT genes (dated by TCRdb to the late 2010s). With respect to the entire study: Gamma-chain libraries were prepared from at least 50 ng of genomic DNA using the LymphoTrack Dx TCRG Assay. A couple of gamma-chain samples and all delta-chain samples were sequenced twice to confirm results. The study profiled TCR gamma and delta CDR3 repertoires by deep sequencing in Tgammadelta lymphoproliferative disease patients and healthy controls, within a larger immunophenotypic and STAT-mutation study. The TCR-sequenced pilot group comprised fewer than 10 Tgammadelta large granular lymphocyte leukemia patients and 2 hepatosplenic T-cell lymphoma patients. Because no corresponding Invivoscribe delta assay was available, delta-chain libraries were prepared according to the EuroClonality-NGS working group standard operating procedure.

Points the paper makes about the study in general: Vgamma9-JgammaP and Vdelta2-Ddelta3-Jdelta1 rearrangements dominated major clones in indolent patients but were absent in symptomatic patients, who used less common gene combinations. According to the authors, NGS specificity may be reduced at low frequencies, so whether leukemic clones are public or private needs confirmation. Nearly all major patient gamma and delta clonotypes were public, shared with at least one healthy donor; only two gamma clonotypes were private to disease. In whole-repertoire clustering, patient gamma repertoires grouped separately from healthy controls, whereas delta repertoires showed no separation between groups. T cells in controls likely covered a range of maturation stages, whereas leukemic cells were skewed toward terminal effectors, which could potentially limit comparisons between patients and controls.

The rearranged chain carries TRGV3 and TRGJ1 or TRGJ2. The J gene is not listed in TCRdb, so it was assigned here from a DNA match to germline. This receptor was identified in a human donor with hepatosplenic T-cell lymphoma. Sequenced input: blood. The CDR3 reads CATWDRMHYYKKLF. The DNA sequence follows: TGTGCCACCTGGGACAGGATGCATTATTATAAGAAACTCTTT.